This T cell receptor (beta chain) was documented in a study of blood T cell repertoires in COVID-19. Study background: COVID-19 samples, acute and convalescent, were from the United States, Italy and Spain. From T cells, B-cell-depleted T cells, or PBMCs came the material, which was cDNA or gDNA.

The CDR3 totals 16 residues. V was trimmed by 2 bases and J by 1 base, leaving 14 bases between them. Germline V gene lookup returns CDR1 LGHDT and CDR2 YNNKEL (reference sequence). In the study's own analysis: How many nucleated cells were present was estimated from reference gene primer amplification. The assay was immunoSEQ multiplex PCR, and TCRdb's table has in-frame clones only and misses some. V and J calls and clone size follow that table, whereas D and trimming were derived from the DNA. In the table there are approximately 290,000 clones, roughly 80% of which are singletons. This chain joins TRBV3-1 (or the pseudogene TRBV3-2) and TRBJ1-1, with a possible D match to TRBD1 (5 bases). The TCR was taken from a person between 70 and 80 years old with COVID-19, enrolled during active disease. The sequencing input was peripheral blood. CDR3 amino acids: CASSQPFWRGNTEAFF. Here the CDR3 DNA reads TGTGCCAGCAGCCAACCTTTCTGGAGGGGGAACACTGAAGCTTTCTTT.